The rows below give T cell receptor beta chains drawn from one sample of a study of blood T cell repertoires in COVID-19. Sequencing was performed with immunoSEQ multiplex PCR; in TCRdb, only in-frame clones are kept and a portion is missing. The sample shows 270,000 or so clones, 80% to 90% of them seen only once. Source material: peripheral blood. The receptors here all came from a woman aged 30 to 39 with COVID-19, enrolled during active disease. Both conserved end residues are part of each CDR3. Each record gives: J gene, V gene, D gene, CDR3 protein. The D gene is left open where the match is weak.

J: TRBJ1-5; V: TRBV12-1; D: .; CDR3: CASSFARGTGQGSNQPQHF
J: TRBJ1-1; V: TRBV12-3/TRBV12-4; D: .; CDR3: CASSLRQEAFF
J: TRBJ1-1; V: TRBV5-4; D: .; CDR3: CASSPRQLDTEAFF
J: TRBJ1-3; V: TRBV27; D: TRBD1; CDR3: CASSETGARNTIYF
J: TRBJ1-3; V: TRBV5-6; D: .; CDR3: CASSWGSRDTIYF
J: TRBJ1-1; V: TRBV2; D: .; CDR3: CASSEGHGEGTEAFF
J: TRBJ2-1; V: TRBV5-1; D: .; CDR3: CASSLQAYLRVGNEQFF
J: TRBJ2-7; V: TRBV3-1/TRBV3-2; D: .; CDR3: CASSPGGMTYEQYF
J: TRBJ2-3; V: TRBV11-2; D: TRBD2; CDR3: CASSLSGGANTQYF
J: TRBJ1-4; V: TRBV11-2; D: .; CDR3: CASSLPRGRANEKLFF
J: TRBJ2-5; V: TRBV28; D: .; CDR3: CASSLSLATQYF
J: TRBJ1-6; V: TRBV2; D: .; CDR3: CASSDPGEYSPLHF
J: TRBJ2-2; V: TRBV19; D: TRBD1; CDR3: CASTFDRGTGELFF
J: TRBJ1-5; V: TRBV28; D: .; CDR3: CASRPRGGNNQPQHF
J: TRBJ2-2; V: TRBV27; D: TRBD2; CDR3: CASREARNTGELFF
J: TRBJ2-3; V: TRBV10-1; D: TRBD1; CDR3: CASSEGTVKSTDTQYF
J: TRBJ2-7; V: TRBV3-1/TRBV3-2; D: TRBD1; CDR3: CASSRDRGYEQYF
J: TRBJ1-2; V: TRBV27; D: .; CDR3: CASRSGGGARYGYTF
J: TRBJ1-3; V: TRBV5-1; D: .; CDR3: CASSSGSGVGNTIYF
J: TRBJ2-7; V: TRBV11-3; D: .; CDR3: CASSLDAFGSEQYF
J: TRBJ2-1; V: TRBV2; D: TRBD2; CDR3: CASRGGGDYNEQFF
J: .; V: TRBV24-1; D: TRBD2; CDR3: CATSDATSASGGYNEQFF
J: TRBJ1-1; V: TRBV7-9; D: .; CDR3: CASSFIPGAEAFF
J: TRBJ1-6; V: TRBV21-1; D: .; CDR3: CASTLPNRGRISPLHF